Sequencing of this T cell receptor beta chain was carried out in a study of human T cells and chemical hapten exposure (dated by TCRdb to 2020 to 2023). Looking at the study overall: For sensitization, 2% DPC in acetone was applied to a roughly 2 cm by roughly 2 cm area of upper inner arm skin. Blood samples were taken from patients before sensitization (week 0) and at 2, 6 and about 24 weeks after DPC sensitization. Alopecia areata with under or over 50% scalp involvement, alopecia totalis and alopecia universalis were represented in the patient cohort, which was mostly female. The libraries were sequenced as a pool, and the TCR yield per sample differed mostly because of small variations in library volumes within the pool. Patch testing was performed on the upper back with Finn chambers containing 0.01% DPC, and the patch tests were scored after 6 days according to International Contact Dermatitis Research Group standards. For TCR sequencing, blood came from 25 to 35 alopecia patients at anywhere from one to four time points (pre-sensitization, 2, 6 and 24 weeks). Weekly therapeutic DPC doses were additionally applied to the scalp of patients throughout the roughly 23-week study period. The study tracked peripheral blood TCR repertoire changes in vivo during primary and secondary sensitization to the hapten diphenylcyclopropenone (DPC) in alopecia patients. Beyond this particular receptor, the publication reports: DPC sensitization did not change how many TCRs were above 1 in 1000 frequency, and no evidence was found of alterations in global repertoire structure. Compared with pre-sensitization or healthy control sets, expanded TCRs formed significantly more large CDR3 similarity clusters, which is consistent with antigen-driven responses. After repeated subsampling, the strength of the expansion versus patch-test correlation and the threshold at which it became significant changed. Patch test score was positively correlated with the number of PT1 expanded TCRs, with significance at thresholds 8, 16 and 32 but not at 4. All patients had alopecia, a presumed autoimmune disease, so their immune response might differ from that of healthy individuals.

The time point label, as the study defines it: patch test 1, 2 weeks after DPC sensitization. The treatment or condition label on this specimen signifies: therapeutic diphenylcyclopropenone sensitization with weekly scalp DPC. Blood at each patch-test visit was drawn before the patch test was applied. Patients were eligible if aged 18 to 70, diagnosed with alopecia and judged suitable for DPC therapy, and pregnant patients were excluded. Total RNA was isolated from unfractionated whole blood collected in Tempus Blood RNA tubes. Library preparation used RACE. TCRdb records NextSeq 500 as the sequencer. During library preparation, unique molecular identifiers were attached to individual cDNA molecules so that TCRs could be counted in a quantitative, reproducible way. From each blood RNA sample, both TCR alpha and TCR beta chains were sequenced. As for the original processing: A median of about 100,000 TCRs per sample was observed, with a range of roughly 20,000 to 700,000. V, J and CDR3 annotation of the TCR reads was carried out using the Decombinator software suite. For PS versus PT1 abundance plots, all samples were subsampled to the same number of TCRs (28,000). TCRs were defined as expanded if absent before sensitization and observed at least eight times at the 2-week time point. The public reads were reprocessed in TCRdb via fastp at Q25 and MiXCR, keeping in-frame beta chains. Every distinct CDR3 protein forms one entry, paired with its most common genes and DNA. TCRdb assigned the V and J calls; the authors' analysis was not used. The sample has around 380,000 distinct CDR3 sequences on record, roughly 4.8% of them singletons. The ten most abundant clones make up over 2% of the sample.

This clonotype was detected a few times. Its antigen is unknown. No base quality information exists; no much larger clone differs at one position. CDR1 and CDR2 are read off the germline V gene as SGDLS and YYNGEE. V was cut back by 3 bases and J by 6 bases, leaving a gap of 6 bases between them. Counted from cysteine to phenylalanine, this CDR3 has 12 amino acids. The kept DNA is CDR3 alone, 36 bases in frame from the first base. Recombination connected TRBV9 to TRBJ1-4; no D gene can be assigned with confidence. The sequenced sample was whole blood, obtained in connection with sensitization to the hapten diphenylcyclopropenone (DPC). This TCR was recovered from a woman in her fifties or sixties with alopecia areata. Some clones in this sample may be carry-over from other donors' samples. The base sequence is TGTGCCAGCAGCGGGGCGGATGAAAAACTGTTTTTT. Its amino acids are CASSGADEKLFF.